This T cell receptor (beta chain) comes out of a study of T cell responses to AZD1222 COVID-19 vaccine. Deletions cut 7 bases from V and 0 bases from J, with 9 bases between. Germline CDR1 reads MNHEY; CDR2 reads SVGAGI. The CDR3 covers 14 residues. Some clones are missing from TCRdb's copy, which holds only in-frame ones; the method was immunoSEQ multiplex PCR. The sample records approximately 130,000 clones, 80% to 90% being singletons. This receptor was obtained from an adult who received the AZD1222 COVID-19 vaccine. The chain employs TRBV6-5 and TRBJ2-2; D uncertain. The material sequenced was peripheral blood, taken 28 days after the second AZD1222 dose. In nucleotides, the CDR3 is TGTGCCAGCAAATTTGGGTCGAACACCGGGGAGCTGTTTTTT. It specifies CASKFGSNTGELFF.